One TCR beta chain is described in this entry. The clone's antigen remains unknown. No base qualities exist here, and no much larger clone lies one base off it. Instrument on record: Illumina NovaSeq 6000. cDNA libraries for TCRalpha and TCRbeta were prepared by 5'RACE using constant-segment primers, with sample barcodes and unique molecular identifiers added. Trizol reagent was used to extract RNA from every sample. The libraries were amplified in two PCR steps, and the second step added a second sample barcode and Illumina TruSeq adapters. The libraries were sequenced on an Illumina NovaSeq using 2 x 150 bp paired-end reads. In the authors' own workflow: Reads were demultiplexed and collapsed into UMI-guided consensus sequences with migec v1.2.7. Using mixcr v2.1.11, UMI consensuses were aligned to TRA and TRB V and J templates and then assembled into clonotypes. Clonotypes were classified as expanded or contracted when called significant by both edgeR and NoisET, with noise models trained on biological replicates. For edgeR calls, the cutoffs were a false discovery rate-adjusted p below 0.01 and a log2 fold-change threshold of 1. As an exploratory analysis of dynamics, max-normalized trajectories of the 1000 most abundant clonotypes were examined with PCA combined with hierarchical clustering. The CD4 or CD8 phenotype of responding clones was assigned using the separately sequenced CD4+ and CD8+ repertoires. Using fastp at Q25 and MiXCR, TCRdb reprocessed the public reads and kept productive beta chains. A single entry per CDR3 protein holds the most common genes and DNA from its merged rows. V and J calls and clone size were set by TCRdb, not the authors. For this sample the table gives around 200,000 distinct CDR3 sequences, of which about a fifth were detected only once. Of the sample, around 23% falls within the top ten clones.

PBMCs were isolated by Ficoll-Paque density gradient centrifugation. The record originates from a study of T-cell memory formation after mild COVID-19 (dated by TCRdb to the early 2020s). Background for the entire study: TCR sequence clusters from the two donors were largely donor specific. Two young, previously healthy adult volunteers made up the cohort, one male and one female. T-cell clones expanding and contracting after mild COVID-19 in two donors were tracked by longitudinal TCRalpha and TCRbeta repertoire sequencing.

The germline V gene sets CDR1 to MNHEY and CDR2 to SVGAGI. The CDR3, from cysteine to phenylalanine, totals 14 residues. Only the CDR3 DNA is retained, 42 bases long and in frame from the first base. The junction carries 10 bases between V and J, which are trimmed by 7 bases and 0 bases respectively. What the work shows at the level of the full study, not this receptor alone: Only two mild cases were covered by the study, and larger cohorts that include severe cases with pre-infection samples were considered necessary. Contracting CD4+ clones appeared mostly in the CM and EM memory subsets, whereas CD8+ clones were enriched in EMRA. The detection of some responding clones in pre-infection memory suggests that pre-existing cross-reactive memory T cells joined the SARS-CoV-2 response. The second-wave clones that peaked on day 37 were not confirmed to be SARS-CoV-2 specific. Balanced CD4/CD8 phenotypes were observed for clones contracting from day 15 to 85, whereas a bias towards CD4+ was observed for a second wave of clones expanding from day 15 to 37.

This clonotype was obtained from an adult woman who had mild COVID-19 (a few samples of this study predate the infection). The sample titles of this study are shuffled in the database, so cell type and time point are left out; the donor was told from shared clones. Sequencing was performed on PBMCs or a T cell subset sorted from them (not recorded which). In this chain, TRBV6-5 is recombined with TRBJ1-5; the D segment could be TRBD1, given 6 matching bases. The DNA sequence reads TGTGCCAGCAAACCAGGGGTTAGCAATCAGCCCCAGCATTTT. Translated, this gives CASKPGVSNQPQHF.